Listed here are 11 T cell receptor beta chains from one sample, sequenced in a study of T-cell reconstitution after alpha-beta-depleted transplantation in children. A TCRbeta library incorporating unique molecular identifiers was prepared. TCRdb re-called the PCR reads with MiXCR, one entry per CDR3 protein. The data hold about 420,000 distinct CDR3 sequences, with roughly 16% observed a single time. The material was PBMCs, mostly from graft donor cells, obtained 360 days after TCRalphabeta/CD19-depleted stem cell transplant. These receptors were obtained from a boy under two years old who had a stem cell transplant for Wiskott-Aldrich syndrome, so the T cells may come from the graft donor.

This clonotype was seen a handful of times. The chain is built from TRBV5-1 and TRBJ2-7, with 8 positions matching TRBD2. J lost 7 bases, V lost 0 bases, and 9 bases had no gene match. CDR1 SGHRS and CDR2 YFSETQ come from the germline V gene. CDR3 length equals 15 residues. CDR3 bases: TGCGCCAGCAGCTTGGATGTCGCGGGAGGCCAGGAGCAGTACTTC. It codes for CASSLDVAGGQEQYF.

The rearrangement joins TRBV7-8 to TRBJ2-7; 9 bases are a match to TRBD1. CDR1 SGHVS and CDR2 FQNEAQ come from the germline V gene. The CDR3 extends over 18 amino acids. Losses at the gene ends were 5 bases for V and 3 bases for J; bases not matched to a gene: 17. DNA of the CDR3: TGTGCCAGCAGCCGCAAGGGACAGGGAGTCGAATTCAACTACGAGCAGTACTTC. As protein: CASSRKGQGVEFNYEQYF. Full variable domain (remainder filled in from reference TRBV7-8 and TRBJ2-7): GAGVSQSPRYKVAKRGQDVALRCDPISGHVSLFWYQQALGQGPEFLTYFQNEAQLDKSGLPSDRFFAERPEGSVSTLKIQRTQQEDSAVYLCASSRKGQGVEFNYEQYFGPGTRLTVT.

This chain uses TRBV28 with TRBJ2-7, with D possibly TRBD1 on 5 matching bases. The V end lost 3 bases, the J end lost 0 bases, and 12 bases lay between the germline ends. The germline V gene encodes CDR1 MDHEN and CDR2 SYDVKM. This CDR3 spans 15 amino acids. The CDR3 DNA is TGTGCCAGCAGTTTTGTGGGGCAGGGCTCCTACGAGCAGTACTTC. Its translation: CASSFVGQGSYEQYF.

In its sample, this clonotype was seen many times. The V and J genes are TRBV5-5 and TRBJ2-7; 8 bases are shared with TRBD1. The CDR3 has 15 residues. Germline V CDR1 and CDR2: SGHKS, YYEKEE (reference sequence). V was clipped by 5 bases and J by 1 base; unmatched bases: 8. The CDR3 bases are TGTGCCAGCAGGCCCCAGGGGGCATTATCCTACGAGCAGTACTTC. The encoded protein is CASRPQGALSYEQYF.

The rearrangement uses TRBV29-1 and TRBJ2-2, with 8 bases identical to TRBD1. J lost 4 bases, V lost 7 bases, and 5 bases had no gene match. This CDR3 has 13 residues. CDR1 is SQVTM, CDR2 ANQGSEA, per germline. The CDR3 reads CSGRDRGTGELFF. CDR3 bases: TGCAGCGGGAGAGACAGGGGCACCGGGGAGCTGTTTTTT.

This clonotype was detected only a few times. The chain uses TRBV6-5 and TRBJ2-2, with TRBD2 matching 7 bases. Trimming removed 0 bases from V and 1 base from J; junction bases left unmatched: 8. The germline CDR1 and CDR2 sequences are MNHEY and SVGAGI. The CDR3 is made up of 18 amino acids. The CDR3: CASSYSGLRGENTGELFF. The CDR3 DNA reads as TGTGCCAGCAGTTACTCGGGGTTACGGGGGGAGAACACCGGGGAGCTGTTTTTT.

The chain recombines TRBV5-1 with TRBJ2-7, with 8 nucleotides matching TRBD1. Trimming at V came to 0 bases and at J to 7 bases, leaving 6 bases not matched to a gene. The CDR3 loop spans 14 amino acids. The germline V gene encodes CDR1 SGHRS and CDR2 YFSETQ. The CDR3 spells CASSLVRGRGEQYF. The CDR3 DNA sequence: TGCGCCAGCAGCTTGGTCAGGGGGCGCGGGGAGCAGTACTTC. The full variable domain, completed using reference TRBV5-1 and TRBJ2-7, is KAGVTQTPRYLIKTRGQQVTLSCSPISGHRSVSWYQQTPGQGLQFLFEYFSETQRNKGNFPGRFSGRQFSNSRSEMNVSTLELGDSALYLCASSLVRGRGEQYFGPGTRLTVT.

The chain joins TRBV14 to TRBJ2-1; TRBD2 matches at 13 bases. Trimming took 1 base from V and 4 from J; bases not matched to a gene: 7. The CDR3 has 18 amino acids. Germline V lookup: CDR1 SGHDN, CDR2 FVKESK. The CDR3 region is CASSQVPPGLAGYNEQFF. The DNA of the CDR3 is TGTGCCAGCAGCCAAGTTCCGCCGGGACTAGCGGGATACAATGAGCAGTTCTTC.

A few counts support this clonotype. V gene TRBV27 combines with J gene TRBJ1-1; TRBD1 agrees at 8 bases. This CDR3 spans 16 amino acids. Germline CDR1 MNHEY, CDR2 SMNVEV (reference sequence). Trimming at V came to 2 bases and at J to 7 bases, leaving 12 bases not matched to a gene. CDR3: CASSLMAGGYGGEAFF. CDR3 DNA: TGTGCCAGCAGTTTAATGGCAGGGGGCTATGGAGGTGAAGCTTTCTTT.

Here the CDR3 reads CATSDYGQGNYNEQFF. The DNA of the CDR3 is TGTGCCACCAGTGATTATGGACAGGGAAACTACAATGAGCAGTTCTTC. The chain joins TRBV24-1 to TRBJ2-1; 8 bases are a match to TRBD1. The CDR3 runs 16 residues. Germline CDR1 reads KGHDR; CDR2 reads SFDVKD. V lost 2 bases, J lost 3 bases, and 5 bases stayed unmatched.

This clonotype turned up a few times. V gene TRBV29-1 combines with J gene TRBJ2-3, with 8 positions matching TRBD2. Germline V gene data show CDR1 as SQVTM and CDR2 as ANQGSEA. V was clipped by 2 bases and J by 3 bases; unmatched bases: 7. The CDR3 consists of 15 residues. The CDR3 coding sequence is TGCAGCGTTGAATCTGGGACTAGGTTTACAGATACGCAGTATTTT. As protein: CSVESGTRFTDTQYF.